These T cell receptor beta chains were read from a single sample in a study of blood T cell repertoires in COVID-19. Here immunoSEQ multiplex PCR was the method, and the copy in TCRdb shows in-frame clones only, minus some. This sample has about 170,000 clones, with approximately 79% found just once. The sequenced sample was PBMCs or T cells enriched from blood (not recorded which). The origin of the receptors is a woman in her 70s in a cohort exposed to, infected with or recovered from COVID-19 (not recorded which). Both conserved end residues are part of each CDR3. The order of the fields is D gene, J gene, clone size, V gene, CDR3 protein, CDR3 DNA. D genes are given only for firm matches. Size tells how often a clone was seen (once, few, many) or the class of an expanded clone, and some rows leave it out.

D gene: TRBD2
J gene: TRBJ2-7
clone size: once
V gene: TRBV3-1/TRBV3-2
CDR3 protein: CASSQDQSGSGEQYF
CDR3 DNA: TGTGCCAGCAGCCAAGATCAGAGCGGGAGCGGTGAGCAGTACTTC

D gene: -
J gene: TRBJ1-2
clone size: -
V gene: TRBV24-1
CDR3 protein: CATSPGGAANYGYTF
CDR3 DNA: TGTGCCACCAGCCCCGGGGGGGCAGCAAACTATGGCTACACCTTC

D gene: -
J gene: TRBJ2-3
clone size: -
V gene: TRBV21-1
CDR3 protein: CASSKDRPGLGSDTQYF
CDR3 DNA: TGTGCCAGCAGCAAGGACAGGCCGGGACTAGGGTCGGATACGCAGTATTTT

D gene: -
J gene: TRBJ2-5
clone size: -
V gene: TRBV21-1
CDR3 protein: CASSKAGLAGVGQETQYF
CDR3 DNA: TGTGCCAGCAGCAAAGCGGGACTAGCGGGAGTGGGACAAGAGACCCAGTACTTC

D gene: TRBD1
J gene: TRBJ1-4
clone size: once
V gene: TRBV6-6
CDR3 protein: CASSLDRGNEKLFF
CDR3 DNA: TGTGCCAGCAGCTTGGACAGGGGGAATGAAAAACTGTTTTTT

D gene: -
J gene: TRBJ2-7
clone size: -
V gene: TRBV12-3/TRBV12-4
CDR3 protein: CATSQGGNYEQYF
CDR3 DNA: TGTGCCACTTCCCAGGGGGGTAACTACGAGCAGTACTTC

D gene: -
J gene: TRBJ1-1
clone size: -
V gene: TRBV19
CDR3 protein: CASRQRTEAFF
CDR3 DNA: TGTGCCAGCAGACAGAGGACTGAAGCTTTCTTT

D gene: TRBD2
J gene: TRBJ2-5
clone size: once
V gene: TRBV7-9
CDR3 protein: CASSLGGGQETQYF
CDR3 DNA: TGTGCCAGCAGCTTGGGGGGGGGTCAAGAGACCCAGTACTTC

D gene: TRBD1
J gene: TRBJ2-7
clone size: -
V gene: TRBV3-1/TRBV3-2
CDR3 protein: CASSADRGRREQYF
CDR3 DNA: TGTGCCAGCAGCGCGGACAGGGGGAGAAGGGAGCAGTACTTC

D gene: TRBD1
J gene: TRBJ2-1
clone size: -
V gene: TRBV7-9
CDR3 protein: CASNPTGRYNEQFF
CDR3 DNA: TGTGCCAGCAACCCGACAGGGCGGTACAATGAGCAGTTCTTC

D gene: -
J gene: TRBJ2-2
clone size: few
V gene: TRBV27
CDR3 protein: CASSFQTYYGELFF
CDR3 DNA: TGTGCCAGCAGTTTCCAAACTTATTACGGGGAGCTGTTTTTT

D gene: TRBD1
J gene: TRBJ2-4
clone size: -
V gene: TRBV5-1
CDR3 protein: CASSPRQGGNIQYF
CDR3 DNA: TGCGCCAGCAGCCCTCGACAGGGCGGCAACATTCAGTACTTC

D gene: TRBD1
J gene: TRBJ1-1
clone size: once
V gene: TRBV5-4
CDR3 protein: CASSLGTGPEAFF
CDR3 DNA: TGTGCCAGCAGCTTGGGGACAGGGCCTGAAGCTTTCTTT

D gene: -
J gene: TRBJ1-2
clone size: -
V gene: TRBV28
CDR3 protein: CASRLEGNGYTF
CDR3 DNA: TGTGCCAGCAGACTAGAAGGGAATGGCTACACCTTC

D gene: TRBD1
J gene: TRBJ2-6
clone size: -
V gene: TRBV28
CDR3 protein: CASRHQQGAPGANVLTF
CDR3 DNA: TGTGCCAGCAGACACCAACAGGGGGCCCCTGGGGCCAACGTCCTGACTTTC

D gene: TRBD1
J gene: TRBJ2-5
clone size: -
V gene: TRBV18
CDR3 protein: CASSRQDRSLQETQYF
CDR3 DNA: TGTGCCAGCTCACGACAGGACAGGAGCCTACAAGAGACCCAGTACTTC

D gene: -
J gene: TRBJ1-6
clone size: -
V gene: TRBV27
CDR3 protein: CASSLYRNSPLHF
CDR3 DNA: TGTGCCAGCAGTTTATACAGAAATTCACCCCTCCACTTT

D gene: TRBD1
J gene: TRBJ1-1
clone size: -
V gene: TRBV5-1
CDR3 protein: CASSLQGESTEAFF
CDR3 DNA: TGCGCCAGCAGCTTGCAGGGGGAGAGCACTGAAGCTTTCTTT

D gene: TRBD1
J gene: TRBJ1-2
clone size: few
V gene: TRBV4-1
CDR3 protein: CASSQGETGATDGYTF
CDR3 DNA: TGCGCCAGCAGCCAAGGGGAGACAGGGGCCACCGATGGCTACACCTTC

D gene: -
J gene: TRBJ2-2
clone size: -
V gene: TRBV7-9
CDR3 protein: CAPRGDNTGELFF
CDR3 DNA: TGTGCCCCCAGGGGAGATAACACCGGGGAGCTGTTTTTT

D gene: -
J gene: TRBJ2-5
clone size: -
V gene: TRBV5-1
CDR3 protein: CASSLYEFQETQYF
CDR3 DNA: TGCGCCAGCAGCTTATATGAGTTTCAAGAGACCCAGTACTTC

D gene: TRBD1
J gene: TRBJ2-5
clone size: -
V gene: TRBV12-5
CDR3 protein: CASGLGQGGETQYF
CDR3 DNA: TGTGCTAGTGGTCTCGGACAGGGTGGAGAGACCCAGTACTTC

D gene: TRBD2
J gene: TRBJ2-3
clone size: -
V gene: TRBV4-3
CDR3 protein: CASSLRLAGGTDTQYF
CDR3 DNA: TGCGCCAGCAGCCTCCGACTAGCGGGGGGCACAGATACGCAGTATTTT

D gene: -
J gene: TRBJ2-7
clone size: -
V gene: TRBV5-1
CDR3 protein: CASSTGATGTYEQYF
CDR3 DNA: TGCGCCAGCAGTACCGGGGCGACAGGCACCTACGAGCAGTACTTC

D gene: -
J gene: TRBJ2-5
clone size: few
V gene: TRBV7-2
CDR3 protein: CASSLMGSGEETQYF
CDR3 DNA: TGTGCCAGCAGCTTAATGGGTTCCGGGGAAGAGACCCAGTACTTC

D gene: -
J gene: TRBJ2-5
clone size: -
V gene: TRBV7-2
CDR3 protein: CASSLLGRRGGETQYF
CDR3 DNA: TGTGCCAGCAGCTTGCTGGGGAGGCGGGGTGGAGAGACCCAGTACTTC

D gene: TRBD1
J gene: TRBJ1-5
clone size: -
V gene: TRBV19
CDR3 protein: CASSIRGRDQPQHF
CDR3 DNA: TGTGCCAGTAGTATCAGGGGGCGGGATCAGCCCCAGCATTTT

D gene: -
J gene: TRBJ1-1
clone size: -
V gene: TRBV14
CDR3 protein: CASSRYTGNTEAFF
CDR3 DNA: TGTGCCAGCAGCCGCTATACGGGGAACACTGAAGCTTTCTTT

D gene: TRBD1
J gene: TRBJ2-5
clone size: -
V gene: TRBV7-2
CDR3 protein: CASSAGTGAQQTQYF
CDR3 DNA: TGTGCCAGCAGCGCCGGGACAGGGGCCCAGCAGACCCAGTACTTC

D gene: -
J gene: TRBJ1-6
clone size: -
V gene: TRBV3-1/TRBV3-2
CDR3 protein: CASSPRGGSNSPLHF
CDR3 DNA: TGTGCCAGCAGCCCCAGGGGAGGGAGTAATTCACCCCTCCACTTT

D gene: -
J gene: TRBJ2-6
clone size: -
V gene: TRBV7-8
CDR3 protein: CASSPQFVGANVLTF
CDR3 DNA: TGTGCCAGCAGCCCCCAGTTTGTAGGGGCCAACGTCCTGACTTTC

D gene: -
J gene: TRBJ2-3
clone size: -
V gene: TRBV18
CDR3 protein: CASSPTGSTDTQYF
CDR3 DNA: TGTGCCAGCTCACCCACAGGGAGCACAGATACGCAGTATTTT

D gene: -
J gene: TRBJ1-2
clone size: -
V gene: TRBV3-1/TRBV3-2
CDR3 protein: CASSQGGGPYYGYTF
CDR3 DNA: TGTGCCAGCAGCCAAGGGGGCGGACCGTACTATGGCTACACCTTC

D gene: -
J gene: TRBJ1-5
clone size: -
V gene: TRBV10-2
CDR3 protein: CATTDRSSNQPQHF
CDR3 DNA: TGCGCCACCACCGACAGGTCCAGCAATCAGCCCCAGCATTTT

D gene: TRBD1
J gene: TRBJ1-1
clone size: -
V gene: TRBV6-2/TRBV6-3
CDR3 protein: CASSYPRDRGFTEAFF
CDR3 DNA: TGTGCCAGCAGTTACCCCCGGGACAGGGGCTTCACTGAAGCTTTCTTT

D gene: -
J gene: TRBJ1-1
clone size: once
V gene: TRBV9
CDR3 protein: CASSLNGANTEAFF
CDR3 DNA: TGTGCCAGCAGCCTGAATGGGGCGAACACTGAAGCTTTCTTT

D gene: -
J gene: TRBJ1-6
clone size: few
V gene: TRBV11-3
CDR3 protein: CASSPSTGGNSPLHF
CDR3 DNA: TGTGCCAGCAGCCCCTCCACGGGAGGTAATTCACCCCTCCACTTT

D gene: -
J gene: TRBJ2-1
clone size: -
V gene: TRBV5-5
CDR3 protein: CASSLTSNSYNEQFF
CDR3 DNA: TGTGCCAGCAGCTTAACTTCGAACTCCTACAATGAGCAGTTCTTC

D gene: -
J gene: TRBJ1-2
clone size: few
V gene: TRBV4-2
CDR3 protein: CASSQDVTIGGYTF
CDR3 DNA: TGTGCCAGCAGCCAAGACGTAACTATCGGGGGCTACACCTTC

D gene: -
J gene: TRBJ2-5
clone size: -
V gene: TRBV5-4
CDR3 protein: CASSLDRRQETQYF
CDR3 DNA: TGTGCCAGCAGCTTGGACAGGCGACAAGAGACCCAGTACTTC

D gene: -
J gene: TRBJ1-2
clone size: -
V gene: TRBV24-1
CDR3 protein: CATSDSARVVGYTF
CDR3 DNA: TGTGCCACCAGTGACTCCGCGCGAGTTGTTGGCTACACCTTC